These 8 T cell receptor beta chains were all obtained from the same sample, sequenced in a study of response to subunit inactivated influenza vaccine. Using its own MiXCR run on the RT-PCR reads, TCRdb lists one record per CDR3 protein. The sample lists around 570,000 distinct CDR3 sequences, around 8% occurring once. Material: PBMCs from blood, obtained roughly 24 months after vaccination. These receptors were taken from a man aged 45-69 years who received an inactivated influenza vaccine.

In this sample, this clonotype turned up a few times. The chain couples TRBV20-1 to TRBJ2-3; 14 nucleotides match TRBD2. CDR1 DFQATT and CDR2 SNEGSKA come from the germline V gene (reference sequence). The CDR3 runs to 17 residues. The V gene end was trimmed by 1 base and the J gene end by 2 bases; junction bases not matched to a gene: 5. The CDR3 protein is CSARALGLAGVTDTQYF. The CDR3 coding sequence is TGCAGTGCTAGAGCTTTGGGACTAGCGGGGGTCACAGATACGCAGTATTTT.

This clonotype was seen more than once but under ten times. This is likely a read error, given that the CDR3 carries no conserved phenylalanine or tryptophan at its end. The DNA is left out, because the CDR3 cannot be placed on it with certainty; the CDR3 is given as TCRdb lists it. The V and J genes are TRBV28 and TRBJ1-2; TRBD1 reflects the table's D call only, with no check against the DNA. Ends included, the CDR3 has 9 residues. CDR1 and CDR2 (germline): MDHEN, SYDVKM. The CDR3 here is CASRLGQAV.

This clonotype was detected only a few times. The chain has TRBV20-1 and TRBJ1-2; 7 bases fit TRBD1. Germline V gene data show CDR1 as DFQATT and CDR2 as SNEGSKA (reference sequence). This CDR3 spans 15 amino acids. Unmatched junction bases numbered 9, after V lost 5 bases and J lost 0 bases. The CDR3 is CSALPGQITNYGYTF. The CDR3 DNA sequence: TGCAGTGCTCTTCCGGGACAGATTACTAACTATGGCTACACCTTC.

The gene calls are TRBV3-1 and TRBJ1-2; 9 positions match TRBD1. The length of the CDR3 is 17 residues. V was pared by 2 bases and J by 4 bases, with 11 bases of the junction left unmatched. From germline, CDR1 is LGHDT and CDR2 YNNKEL (reference sequence). The CDR3 DNA reads as TGTGCCAGCAGCCAAACCTTGCAACAGGGGGCGTTCTATGGCTACACCTTC. Protein sequence: CASSQTLQQGAFYGYTF.

With regard to this clonotype: A much larger clone sits a single nucleotide away, making a read error possible. The chain uses TRBV7-2 and TRBJ2-6, with D unresolved. Germline CDR1 is SGHTA and CDR2 is FQGNSA. The CDR3 has 15 amino acids. V lost 5 bases and J 0 bases, leaving 8 bases between the germline ends. Here the CDR3 DNA reads TGTGCCAGCAGCACGGAAGCCTCTGGGGCCAACGTCCTGACTTTC. Protein product: CASSTEASGANVLTF.

This clonotype has ten or more counts. This sequence joins TRBV27 and TRBJ2-7; 7 positions match TRBD1. Germline values: CDR1 MNHEY, CDR2 SMNVEV (reference sequence). This CDR3 is built from 12 residues. V shed 5 bases, J shed 7 bases, and the junction held 5 bases outside the gene matches. CDR3 region: CASSIGGNEQYF. For the CDR3, the DNA is TGTGCCAGCAGTATAGGGGGCAATGAGCAGTACTTC.

The sample holds a few counts of this clonotype. V is TRBV18 and J is TRBJ2-5; the D gene is possibly TRBD1 (6 bases). V lost 2 bases, J lost 3 bases, and 10 bases lay in between. The CDR3 consists of 14 residues. CDR1 and CDR2 (germline): KGHSH, LQKENI. The CDR3 reads CASSPFPGEETQYF. CDR3 in DNA: TGTGCCAGCTCACCATTCCCAGGGGAAGAGACCCAGTACTTC.

V gene TRBV20-1 combines with J gene TRBJ2-5, with 7 positions matching TRBD2. CDR1 is DFQATT and CDR2 is SNEGSKA in the germline V gene (reference sequence). V shed 3 bases, J shed 5 bases, and the junction held 6 bases outside the gene matches. The CDR3 consists of 13 residues. DNA for the CDR3: TGCAGTGCTAGTCCCAGGCGGGGGGAGACCCAGTACTTC. Protein: CSASPRRGETQYF.